This TCR beta chain was found in a study of post-analysis software for immune sequencing data. Study results and limitations: With F measure, samples from one preparation batch clustered together strongly. Patients carried a handful of TRBV segments more frequently than controls did, and TRBV5-6, TRBV5-1 and TRBV20-1 were among them. Multiple sclerosis patients had significantly lower normalized Chao1 diversity than controls.

TCR beta cDNA libraries included unique molecular identifiers. The authors obtained 500,000 or so cDNA molecules from roughly 1.1 to 9.2 million T cells. TCRdb independently ran MiXCR on the PCR reads; one entry per CDR3 protein. Of under 200,000 distinct CDR3 sequences listed, about 37% are singletons. This clonotype was observed a single time. The target antigen is unknown. This may stem from a read error, because a much larger clone lies one nucleotide away. This CDR3 region has 14 residues. The receptor was isolated from a girl between 5 and 17 years old with multiple sclerosis. The sample consisted of blood, taken after autologous hematopoietic stem cell transplantation. The chain combines TRBV12-3 or TRBV12-4 with TRBJ2-5; tentative D call: TRBD1 (6 bases). The CDR3 DNA is TGTGCCAGCAGTCCCACAGGGACACAAGAGGCCCAGTACTTC. It yields the protein CASSPTGTQEAQYF.